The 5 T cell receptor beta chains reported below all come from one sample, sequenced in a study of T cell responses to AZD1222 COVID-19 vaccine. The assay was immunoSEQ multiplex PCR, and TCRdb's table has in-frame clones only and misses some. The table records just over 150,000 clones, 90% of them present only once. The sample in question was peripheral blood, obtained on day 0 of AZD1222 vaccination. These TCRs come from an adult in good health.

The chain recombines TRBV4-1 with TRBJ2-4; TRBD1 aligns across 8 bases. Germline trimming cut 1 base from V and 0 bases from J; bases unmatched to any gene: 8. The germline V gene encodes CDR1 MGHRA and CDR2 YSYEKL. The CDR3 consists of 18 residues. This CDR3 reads CASSQGRQGPLAKNIQYF. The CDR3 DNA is TGCGCCAGCAGCCAAGGGAGACAGGGGCCGTTAGCCAAAAACATTCAGTACTTC.

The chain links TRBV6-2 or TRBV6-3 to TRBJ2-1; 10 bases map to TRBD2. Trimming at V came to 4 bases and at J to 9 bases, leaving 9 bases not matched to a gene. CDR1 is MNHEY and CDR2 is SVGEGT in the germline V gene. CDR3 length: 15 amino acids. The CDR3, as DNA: TGTGCCAGCAGTTGGGGAAGAGCGGGAGGGGCTGAGCAGTTCTTC. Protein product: CASSWGRAGGAEQFF.

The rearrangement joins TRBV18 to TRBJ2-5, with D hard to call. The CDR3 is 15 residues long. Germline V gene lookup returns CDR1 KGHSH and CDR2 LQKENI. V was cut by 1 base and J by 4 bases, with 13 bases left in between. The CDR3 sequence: CASSPQRAGGETQYF. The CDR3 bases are TGTGCCAGCTCACCACAACGGGCCGGTGGAGAGACCCAGTACTTC.

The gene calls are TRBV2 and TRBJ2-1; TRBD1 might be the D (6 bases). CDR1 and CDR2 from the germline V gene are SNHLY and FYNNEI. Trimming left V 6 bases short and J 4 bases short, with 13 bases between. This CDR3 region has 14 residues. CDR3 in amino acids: CASRPYREYNEQFF. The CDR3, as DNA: TGTGCCAGCAGGCCCTACAGGGAATACAATGAGCAGTTCTTC.

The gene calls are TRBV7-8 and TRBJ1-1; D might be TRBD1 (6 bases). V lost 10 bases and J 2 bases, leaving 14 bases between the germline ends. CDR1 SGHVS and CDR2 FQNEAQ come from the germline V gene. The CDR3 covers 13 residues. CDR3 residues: CAIADSKNTEAFF. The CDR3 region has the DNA TGTGCCATCGCGGACAGCAAAAACACTGAAGCTTTCTTT.